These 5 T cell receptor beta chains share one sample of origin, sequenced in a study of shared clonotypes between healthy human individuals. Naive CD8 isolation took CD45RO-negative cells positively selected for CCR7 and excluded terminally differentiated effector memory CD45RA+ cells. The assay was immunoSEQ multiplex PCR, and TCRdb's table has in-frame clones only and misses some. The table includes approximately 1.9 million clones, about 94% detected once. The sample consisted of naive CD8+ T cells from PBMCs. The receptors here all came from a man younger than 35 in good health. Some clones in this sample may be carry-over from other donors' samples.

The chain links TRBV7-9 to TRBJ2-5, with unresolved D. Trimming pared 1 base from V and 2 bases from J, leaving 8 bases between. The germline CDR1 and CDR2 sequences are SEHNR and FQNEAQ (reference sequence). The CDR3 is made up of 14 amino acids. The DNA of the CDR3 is TGTGCCAGCAGCTTAGGGGCAGCTCAAGAGACCCAGTACTTC. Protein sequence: CASSLGAAQETQYF. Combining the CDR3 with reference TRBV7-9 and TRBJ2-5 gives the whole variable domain DTGVSQNPRHKITKRGQNVTFRCDPISEHNRLYWYRQTLGQGPEFLTYFQNEAQLEKSRLLSDRFSAERPKGSFSTLEIQRTEQGDSAMYLCASSLGAAQETQYFGPGTRLLVL.

The CDR3 DNA reads as TGTGCCAGCAGCGCACTGCCGACTAGAGAGACCCAGTACTTC. Encoded protein: CASSALPTRETQYF. The chain has TRBV7-9 and TRBJ2-5, with D possibly matching TRBD2 (6 bases). Germline assignment: CDR1 SEHNR and CDR2 FQNEAQ (reference sequence). V lost 5 bases and J 4 bases, leaving 14 bases between the germline ends. CDR3 length: 14 residues.

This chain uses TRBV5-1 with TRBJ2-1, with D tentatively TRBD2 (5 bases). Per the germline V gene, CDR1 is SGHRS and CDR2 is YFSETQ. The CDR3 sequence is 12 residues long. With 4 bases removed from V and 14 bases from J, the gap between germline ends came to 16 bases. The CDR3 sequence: CASSSGTPPEFF. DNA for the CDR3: TGCGCCAGCAGCAGCGGAACCCCTCCCGAGTTCTTC.

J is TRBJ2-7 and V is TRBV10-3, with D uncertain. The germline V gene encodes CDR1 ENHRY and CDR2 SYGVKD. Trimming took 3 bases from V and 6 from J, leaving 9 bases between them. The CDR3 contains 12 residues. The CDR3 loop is CAISDNKIEQYF. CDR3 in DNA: TGTGCCATCAGTGATAACAAGATCGAGCAGTACTTC.

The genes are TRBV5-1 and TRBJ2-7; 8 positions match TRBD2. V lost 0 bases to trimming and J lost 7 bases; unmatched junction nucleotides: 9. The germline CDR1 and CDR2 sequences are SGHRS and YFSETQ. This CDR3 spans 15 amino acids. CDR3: CASSLAGLAGREQYF. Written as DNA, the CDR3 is TGCGCCAGCAGCTTGGCTGGTCTAGCGGGTCGGGAGCAGTACTTC.